This T cell receptor (beta chain) was obtained from a study of response to subunit inactivated influenza vaccine. Overall study findings and caveats: Each seasonal flu vaccination may recruit only limited new T cells, authors suggested.

TCRdb re-called the RT-PCR reads through MiXCR, storing one row per CDR3 protein. Altogether about 650,000 distinct CDR3 sequences are present, about 15% being singletons, with the ten largest covering 7.6%. This clonotype occurred once. Its antigen is as yet unknown. This receptor was taken from a man in his fifties who received an inactivated influenza vaccine. The material sequenced was PBMCs from blood, taken 14 days before vaccination.

CDR3 sequence (DNA): TGCAGTGCTACGTCTCTTTCCGCCTACGAGCAGTACTTC. Translating it yields CSATSLSAYEQYF. The chain employs TRBV20-1 and TRBJ2-7; D unresolved. The germline CDR1 and CDR2 sequences are DFQATT and SNEGSKA (reference sequence). Deletions cut 4 bases from V and 2 bases from J, with 12 bases between. This CDR3 contains 13 residues.